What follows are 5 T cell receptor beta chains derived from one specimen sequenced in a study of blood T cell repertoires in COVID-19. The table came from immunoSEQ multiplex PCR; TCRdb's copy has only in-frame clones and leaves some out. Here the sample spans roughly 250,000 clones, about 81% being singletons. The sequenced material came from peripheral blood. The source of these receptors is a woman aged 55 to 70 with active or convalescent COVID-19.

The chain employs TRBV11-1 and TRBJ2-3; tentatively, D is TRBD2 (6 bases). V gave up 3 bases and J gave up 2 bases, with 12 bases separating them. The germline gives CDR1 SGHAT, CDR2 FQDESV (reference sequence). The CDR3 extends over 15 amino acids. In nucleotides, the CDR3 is TGTGCCAGCAGCTTGGTGGGGGGAACCACAGATACGCAGTATTTT. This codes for CASSLVGGTTDTQYF.

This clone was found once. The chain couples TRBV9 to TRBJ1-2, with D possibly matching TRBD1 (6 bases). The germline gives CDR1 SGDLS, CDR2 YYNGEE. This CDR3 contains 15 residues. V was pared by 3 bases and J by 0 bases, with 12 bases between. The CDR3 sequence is CASSAGQTANYGYTF. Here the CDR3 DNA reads TGTGCCAGCAGCGCCGGACAGACCGCTAACTATGGCTACACCTTC. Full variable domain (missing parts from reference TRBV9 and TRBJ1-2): DSGVTQTPKHLITATGQRVTLRCSPRSGDLSVYWYQQSLDQGLQFLIQYYNGEERAKGNILERFSAQQFPDLHSELNLSSLELGDSALYFCASSAGQTANYGYTFGSGTRLTVV.

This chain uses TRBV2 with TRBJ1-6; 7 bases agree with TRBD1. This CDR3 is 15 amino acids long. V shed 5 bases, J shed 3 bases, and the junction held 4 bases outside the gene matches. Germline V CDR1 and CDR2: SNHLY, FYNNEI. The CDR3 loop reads CASSMGQSYNSPLHF. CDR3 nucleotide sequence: TGTGCCAGCAGTATGGGACAGAGCTATAATTCACCCCTCCACTTT.

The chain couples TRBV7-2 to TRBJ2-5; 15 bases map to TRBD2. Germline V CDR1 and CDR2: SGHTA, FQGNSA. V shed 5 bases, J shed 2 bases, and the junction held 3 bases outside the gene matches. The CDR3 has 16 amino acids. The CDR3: CASSPGLAGGQETQYF. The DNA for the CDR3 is TGTGCCAGCAGCCCTGGACTAGCGGGGGGGCAAGAGACCCAGTACTTC.

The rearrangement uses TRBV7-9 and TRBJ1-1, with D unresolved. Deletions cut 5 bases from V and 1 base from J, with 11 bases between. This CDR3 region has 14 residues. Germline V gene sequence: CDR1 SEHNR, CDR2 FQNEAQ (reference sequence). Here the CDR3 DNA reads TGTGCCAGCAGCCTCAGAAACCCGAACACTGAAGCTTTCTTT. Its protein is CASSLRNPNTEAFF. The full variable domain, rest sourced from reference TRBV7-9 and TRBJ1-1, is DTGVSQNPRHKITKRGQNVTFRCDPISEHNRLYWYRQTLGQGPEFLTYFQNEAQLEKSRLLSDRFSAERPKGSFSTLEIQRTEQGDSAMYLCASSLRNPNTEAFFGQGTRLTVV.